This T cell receptor beta chain was observed in a study of shared clonotypes between healthy human individuals. This clone was counted between two and nine times. Some clones are missing from TCRdb's copy, which holds only in-frame ones; the method was immunoSEQ multiplex PCR. The data show hundreds of thousands of clones, with around 70% seen just once and about 10% held by the top ten. Germline V lookup: CDR1 SNHLY, CDR2 FYNNEI. The CDR3 has 13 residues. V dropped 6 bases and J dropped 1 base, with 9 bases sitting between them. Sequences were obtained from memory CD4+ T cells sorted from blood. Subset indicated: CD45RA-negative fraction. The chain joins TRBV2 to TRBJ2-5, with a possible D match to TRBD2 (5 bases). The clonotype originates from a man between 25 and 39 years old in good health. CDR3 bases: TGTGCCAGCAGGTACGGGATCCAAGAGACCCAGTACTTC. It codes for CASRYGIQETQYF.